This T cell receptor (beta chain) was sequenced during a study of blood T cells in healthy people across ages. Regarding the study as a whole: Percentage of naive T cells showed a strong correlation with TCR beta diversity.

This CDR3 contains 18 residues. Trimming removed 1 base at V and 0 bases at J, with 17 bases between. Germline CDR1 SGHVS, CDR2 FQNEAQ. It was with a sample-barcoded 5' primer and a J-beta primer mix that a second PCR of about 6 to 12 cycles was run. Tagging of each cDNA molecule was performed by a template-switch adaptor with 12 random nucleotides. From the 5' RACE reads, TCRdb called clonotypes with MiXCR, one entry per CDR3 protein. The table lists around 400,000 distinct CDR3 sequences, 50% to 60% of them singletons. Notes on this clonotype: Its antigen is still unknown.

This rearrangement joins TRBV7-8 to TRBJ2-3, with D perhaps TRBD2 (5 bases). The sample comprised blood. The receptor was derived from a man aged 55 to 70 in good health. The CDR3 DNA reads TGTGCCAGCAGCTTAGAGTTCTGGAGGACTCCGAGCACAGATACGCAGTATTTT. It codes for CASSLEFWRTPSTDTQYF.